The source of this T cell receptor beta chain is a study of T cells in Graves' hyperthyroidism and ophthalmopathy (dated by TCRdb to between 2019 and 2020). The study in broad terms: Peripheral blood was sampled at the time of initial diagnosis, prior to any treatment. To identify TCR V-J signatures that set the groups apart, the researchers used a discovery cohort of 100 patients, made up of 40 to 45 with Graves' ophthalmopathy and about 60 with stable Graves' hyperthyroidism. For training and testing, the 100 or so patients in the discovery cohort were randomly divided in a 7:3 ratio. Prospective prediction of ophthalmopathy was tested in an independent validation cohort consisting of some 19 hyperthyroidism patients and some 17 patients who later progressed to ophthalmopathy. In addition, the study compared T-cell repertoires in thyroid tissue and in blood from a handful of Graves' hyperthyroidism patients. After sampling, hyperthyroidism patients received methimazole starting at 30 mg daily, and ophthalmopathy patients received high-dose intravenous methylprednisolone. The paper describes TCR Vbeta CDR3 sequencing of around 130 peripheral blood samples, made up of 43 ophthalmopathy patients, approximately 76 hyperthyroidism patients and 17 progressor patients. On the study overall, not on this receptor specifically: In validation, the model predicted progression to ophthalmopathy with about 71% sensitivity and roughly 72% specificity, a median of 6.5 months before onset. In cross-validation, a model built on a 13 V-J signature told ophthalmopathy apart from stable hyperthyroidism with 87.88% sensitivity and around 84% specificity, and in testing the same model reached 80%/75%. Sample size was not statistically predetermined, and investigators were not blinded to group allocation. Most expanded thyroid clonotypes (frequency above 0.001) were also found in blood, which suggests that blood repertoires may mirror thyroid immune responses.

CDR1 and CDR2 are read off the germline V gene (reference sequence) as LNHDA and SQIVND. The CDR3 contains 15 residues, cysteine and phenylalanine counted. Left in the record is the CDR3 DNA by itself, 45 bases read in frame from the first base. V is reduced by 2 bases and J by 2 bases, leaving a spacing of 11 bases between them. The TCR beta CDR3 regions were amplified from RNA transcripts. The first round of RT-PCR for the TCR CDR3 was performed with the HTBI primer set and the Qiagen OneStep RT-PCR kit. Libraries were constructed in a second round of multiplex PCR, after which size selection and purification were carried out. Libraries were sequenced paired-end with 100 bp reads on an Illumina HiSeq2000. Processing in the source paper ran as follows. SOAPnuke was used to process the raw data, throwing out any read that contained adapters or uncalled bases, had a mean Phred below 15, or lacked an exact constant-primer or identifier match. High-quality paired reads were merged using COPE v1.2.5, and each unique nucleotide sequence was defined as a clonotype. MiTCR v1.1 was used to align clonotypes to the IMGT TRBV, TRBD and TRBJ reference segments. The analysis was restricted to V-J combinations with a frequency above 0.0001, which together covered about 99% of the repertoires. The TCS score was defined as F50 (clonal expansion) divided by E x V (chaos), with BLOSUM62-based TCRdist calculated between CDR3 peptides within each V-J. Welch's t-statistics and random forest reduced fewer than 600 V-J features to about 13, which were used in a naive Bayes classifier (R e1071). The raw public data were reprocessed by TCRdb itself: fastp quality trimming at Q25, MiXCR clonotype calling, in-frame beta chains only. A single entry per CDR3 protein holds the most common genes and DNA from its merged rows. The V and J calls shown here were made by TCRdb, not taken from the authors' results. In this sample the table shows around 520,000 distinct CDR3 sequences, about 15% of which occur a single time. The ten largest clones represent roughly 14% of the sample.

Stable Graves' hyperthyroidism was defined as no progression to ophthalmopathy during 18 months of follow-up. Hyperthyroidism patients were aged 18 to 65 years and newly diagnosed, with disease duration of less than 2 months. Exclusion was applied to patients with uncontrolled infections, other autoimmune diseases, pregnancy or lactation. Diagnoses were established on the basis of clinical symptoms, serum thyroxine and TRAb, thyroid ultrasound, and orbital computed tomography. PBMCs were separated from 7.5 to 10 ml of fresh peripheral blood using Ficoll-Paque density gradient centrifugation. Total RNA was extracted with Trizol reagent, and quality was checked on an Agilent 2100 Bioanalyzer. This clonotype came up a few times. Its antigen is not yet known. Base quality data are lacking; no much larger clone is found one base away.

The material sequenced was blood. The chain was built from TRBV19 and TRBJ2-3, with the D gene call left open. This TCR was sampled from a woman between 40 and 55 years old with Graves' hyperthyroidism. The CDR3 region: CASSIMAQTTDTQYF. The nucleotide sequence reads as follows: TGTGCCAGTAGTATAATGGCGCAGACCACAGATACGCAGTATTTT.